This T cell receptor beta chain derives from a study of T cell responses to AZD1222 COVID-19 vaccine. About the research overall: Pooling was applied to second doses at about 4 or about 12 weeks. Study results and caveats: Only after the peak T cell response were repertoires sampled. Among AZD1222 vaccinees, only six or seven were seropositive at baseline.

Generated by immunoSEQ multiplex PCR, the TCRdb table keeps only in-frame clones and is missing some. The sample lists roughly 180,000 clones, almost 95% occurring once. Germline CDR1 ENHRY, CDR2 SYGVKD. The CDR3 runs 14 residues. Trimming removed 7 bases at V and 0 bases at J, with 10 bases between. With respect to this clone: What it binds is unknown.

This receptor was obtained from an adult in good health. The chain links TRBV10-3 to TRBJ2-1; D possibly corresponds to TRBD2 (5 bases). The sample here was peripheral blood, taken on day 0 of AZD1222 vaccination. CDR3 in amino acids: CAIKSGSSYNEQFF. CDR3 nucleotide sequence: TGTGCCATCAAATCGGGGAGCTCCTACAATGAGCAGTTCTTC.